The rows below give T cell receptor beta chains drawn from one sample of a study of T cell clonotyping in hematopoietic cell transplantation. Clones were sequenced by immunoSEQ multiplex PCR, and TCRdb holds only the in-frame ones, with some missing. The sample consists of roughly 44,000 clones, about 85% of them appearing once. Sequenced material: peripheral blood mononuclear cells, taken before stem cell transplant. The receptor source for this set is a man aged 60-69 years with acute myeloid leukemia. Some clones in this sample may be carry-over from other donors' samples. CDR3s include the opening cysteine and the closing phenylalanine or tryptophan. Each record gives: V gene, J gene, D gene, clone size, CDR3 DNA, CDR3 protein. A D gene is named only where the DNA matches it firmly. Expanded clones are given a class, and other clones once, few, many or no size at all.

V: TRBV19
J: TRBJ2-1
D: TRBD2
size: NA
DNA: TGTGCCAGTAGTATTTGGACTAGCGGGGTCAATGAGCAGTTCTTC
CDR3: CASSIWTSGVNEQFF

V: TRBV10-2
J: TRBJ1-2
D: NA
size: few
DNA: TGCGCCAGCAGTGAGCGCAGGGCGGAGGATGGCTACACCTTC
CDR3: CASSERRAEDGYTF

V: TRBV28
J: TRBJ2-2
D: NA
size: NA
DNA: TGTGCCAGCACGGTCGTTCTCACCGGGGAGCTGTTTTTT
CDR3: CASTVVLTGELFF

V: TRBV19
J: TRBJ1-5
D: NA
size: NA
DNA: TGTGCCAGTAGGTACCAGGGGTCGGGAAATCAGCCCCAGCATTTT
CDR3: CASRYQGSGNQPQHF

V: TRBV28
J: TRBJ1-1
D: NA
size: NA
DNA: TGTGCCAGCAGCCCTCTGGGTGGAGGGAGGACTGAAGCTTTCTTT
CDR3: CASSPLGGGRTEAFF

V: TRBV4-3
J: TRBJ2-7
D: NA
size: NA
DNA: TGCGCCAGCAGCCAAGAAGAGGCAGCAACCTACGAGCAGTACTTC
CDR3: CASSQEEAATYEQYF

V: TRBV2
J: TRBJ2-2
D: TRBD1
size: NA
DNA: TGTGCCAGCATGAGGGGACAGGCCAACACCGGGGAGCTGTTTTTT
CDR3: CASMRGQANTGELFF

V: TRBV19
J: TRBJ2-1
D: TRBD2
size: NA
DNA: TGTGCCAGTAGTATTGCACTAGCGGGGGGACCCTACAATGAGCAGTTCTTC
CDR3: CASSIALAGGPYNEQFF

V: TRBV28
J: TRBJ1-5
D: NA
size: few
DNA: TGTGCCAGCAGTTTAGGGGGGTGGGGCAATCAGCCCCAGCATTTT
CDR3: CASSLGGWGNQPQHF

V: TRBV2
J: TRBJ1-6
D: NA
size: few
DNA: TGTGCCAGCAGTGAACGGGGTGTCCTAGAGGGTTCACCCCTCCACTTT
CDR3: CASSERGVLEGSPLHF

V: TRBV30
J: TRBJ2-3
D: NA
size: NA
DNA: TGTGCCTGGAGTGCAAGCGTAGATACGCAGTATTTT
CDR3: CAWSASVDTQYF

V: TRBV5-6
J: TRBJ2-3
D: NA
size: NA
DNA: TGTGCCAGCAGCTTGGCAGGGGGCACAGATACGCAGTATTTT
CDR3: CASSLAGGTDTQYF

V: TRBV14
J: TRBJ2-3
D: NA
size: NA
DNA: TGTGCCAGCAGCCAAGATTGGGGTACCTGGGGCGGAGATACGCAGTATTTT
CDR3: CASSQDWGTWGGDTQYF